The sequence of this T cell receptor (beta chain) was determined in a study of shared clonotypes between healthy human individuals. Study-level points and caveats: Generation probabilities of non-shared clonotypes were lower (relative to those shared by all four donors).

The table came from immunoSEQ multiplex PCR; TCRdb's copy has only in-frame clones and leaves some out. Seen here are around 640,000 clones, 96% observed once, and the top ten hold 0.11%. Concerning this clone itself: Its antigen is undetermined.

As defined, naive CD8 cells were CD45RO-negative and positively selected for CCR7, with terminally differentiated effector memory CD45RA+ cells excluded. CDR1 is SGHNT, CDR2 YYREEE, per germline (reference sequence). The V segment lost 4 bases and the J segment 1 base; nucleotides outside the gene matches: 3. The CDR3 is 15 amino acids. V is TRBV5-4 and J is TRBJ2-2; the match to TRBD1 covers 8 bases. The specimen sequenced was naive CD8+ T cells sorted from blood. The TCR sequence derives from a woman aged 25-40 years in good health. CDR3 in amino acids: CASSEGQGNTGELFF. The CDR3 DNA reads TGTGCCAGCAGCGAAGGACAGGGGAACACCGGGGAGCTGTTTTTT.